A selection of T cell receptor beta chains follows, all from one sample in a study of T cells after yellow fever vaccination. TCRdb reanalysed the 5' RACE reads using MiXCR and keeps one entry per CDR3 protein. The sample lists a few hundred thousand distinct CDR3 sequences; about 4.5% were seen once. Here the sequenced sample was PBMCs, taken 15 days after the yellow fever booster vaccination. Every receptor here comes from a man aged 18-30 years who received the YFV17D yellow fever vaccine. CDR3s include the opening cysteine and the closing phenylalanine or tryptophan. The order of the fields is clone size, D gene, J gene, V gene, CDR3 DNA, CDR3 protein. D genes are given only for firm matches. A clone size is listed for some rows: how often the clone was seen (once, few, many), or a class if it is expanded.

many | TRBD1 | TRBJ1-2 | TRBV10-3 | TGTGCCATCAGGGGAACCGGGACAGACGGTGCTGGCTACACCTTC | CAIRGTGTDGAGYTF
many | - | TRBJ1-3 | TRBV4-3 | TGCGCCAGCAGCCAAGAAATCGGTGGACAAGGAAACACCATATATTTT | CASSQEIGGQGNTIYF
- | - | TRBJ2-6 | TRBV19 | TGTGCCAGTCTATTGGGCGGCCGGATTTCTGGGGCCAACGTCCTGACTTTC | CASLLGGRISGANVLTF
many | - | TRBJ2-7 | TRBV7-2 | TGTGCCAGCAGCTTAGCGTTTGGGGGTGGCTACGAGCAGTACTTC | CASSLAFGGGYEQYF
few | TRBD1 | TRBJ2-5 | TRBV14 | TGTGCCAGCAGCCAAGCCGCAGGGGGTCCACAAGAGACCCAGTACTTC | CASSQAAGGPQETQYF
- | - | TRBJ1-2 | TRBV19 | TGTGCCAGTAGTATTCGGGGGGGACACGGCTACACCTTC | CASSIRGGHGYTF
many | TRBD2 | TRBJ2-5 | TRBV2 | TGTGCCAGCAGCGGTAGCGGGGGGGCCGAGACCCAGTACTTC | CASSGSGGAETQYF
few | - | TRBJ1-6 | TRBV12-3/TRBV12-4 | TGTGCCAGCACCTCCCCGGGGGCAATTAATTCACCCCTCCACTTT | CASTSPGAINSPLHF
many | - | TRBJ2-3 | TRBV7-3 | TGTGCCAGCAGCTTATCGCGAGACACAGATACGCAGTATTTT | CASSLSRDTDTQYF
few | TRBD1 | TRBJ2-2 | TRBV12-3/TRBV12-4 | TGTGCCAGCAGGTCCGGAGACAGGGATTCCGGGGAGCTGTTTTTT | CASRSGDRDSGELFF
many | TRBD1 | TRBJ2-1 | TRBV11-2 | TGTGCCAGCAGACCGGACAGGAACGGTTTTAATGAGCAGTTCTTC | CASRPDRNGFNEQFF
- | - | TRBJ1-6 | TRBV20-1 | TGCAGTGCTAGGACGCAGGGTTTACAGGATTCACCCCTCCACTTT | CSARTQGLQDSPLHF
many | - | TRBJ1-5 | TRBV15 | TGTGCCACCACTTCAGCCGAGGGGATACTAAGCAATCAGCCCCAGCATTTT | CATTSAEGILSNQPQHF
many | - | TRBJ1-5 | TRBV12-3/TRBV12-4 | TGTGCCAGCAGTTTATTAGTCAATCAGCCCCAGCATTTT | CASSLLVNQPQHF
- | - | TRBJ2-3 | TRBV4-3 | TGCGCCAGCAGCCAAGAAGCCCTAGCTGGAGATACGCAGTATTTT | CASSQEALAGDTQYF
- | TRBD1 | TRBJ1-1 | TRBV3-1 | TGTGCCAGCAGCTGGCGCGGACAGGGGATTACTGAAGCTTTCTTT | CASSWRGQGITEAFF
few | - | TRBJ1-2 | TRBV5-1 | TGCGCCAGCAGCTTTGATCGGAGTCACTATGGCTACACCTTC | CASSFDRSHYGYTF
many | - | TRBJ2-2 | TRBV20-1 | TGCAGTGCTACCACACCAAATACGGCCGGGGAGCTGTTTTTT | CSATTPNTAGELFF
many | - | TRBJ2-3 | TRBV20-1 | TGCAGTGCTCGTTCAGGGGGGGCGGATACGCAGTATTTT | CSARSGGADTQYF
- | - | TRBJ1-1 | TRBV20-1 | TGCAGTGCTAGTGCTGCGCGAGCTTTCTTT | CSASAARAFF
- | - | TRBJ2-7 | TRBV5-1 | TGCGCCAGCAGCTTGTCGGACAGAAACGAGCAGTACTTC | CASSLSDRNEQYF
many | - | TRBJ1-4 | TRBV20-1 | TGCAGTGCTAGAGGGGGACTGGGTGAAAAACTGTTTTTT | CSARGGLGEKLFF